This T cell receptor (beta chain) was captured in a study of cytomegalovirus exposure and HLA in healthy donors (dated by TCRdb to 2017 to 2019). For context, the study as a whole: An earlier analysis of some 600 of the donors reported over 250 Gb of sequence data and 95 million to 120 million unique TCR beta sequences obtained from roughly 170 million T cells. Roughly 300 gigabases of sequencing data and approximately 91 million unique TCR sequences made up an early release that covered fewer than 650 HLA-typed donors. Among the roughly 430 genotyped donors, more than 70% belonged to the genetic ancestry cluster associated with self-reported Caucasian donors. The study was designed to test whether signatures of past pathogen exposure could be identified by cataloging public T cell receptors. The T cell repertoires of some 700 subjects were profiled by immunosequencing and related to cytomegalovirus serostatus. A separate validation cohort of approximately 120 different subjects was used in addition to the approximately 640-subject first cohort. High-throughput TCR immunosequencing, statistical association of individual TCRs with disease status, and machine learning were combined to predict cytomegalovirus infection status. In a later analysis, previously published TCR beta repertoires from 666 donors were re-analyzed and high-resolution HLA genotyping was added so that TCR occurrence patterns could be studied. Rather than using new phenotypic data, the later analysis identified candidate immune exposures from TCR beta sequences and from how often those sequences occurred across donors. An earlier analysis of several hundred of the donors applied high-throughput TCR beta sequencing to assess whether each TCR beta V gene segment acted as functional or pseudogenic. Alongside the repertoire data, information on donor age, sex, ethnicity and CMV serostatus was compiled. A later genetic analysis used genome-wide SNP genotypes for about three fifths of the 666 donors, treating that subset as a discovery cohort. Every discovery cohort repertoire had been produced on one sequencing platform. Class I and class II HLA loci were covered by the typing at four-digit resolution. The number of donors typed differed by locus, with about 629-640 for A, B, C, DRB1 and DQB1, roughly 520 for DQA1, 606 for DPA1, and approximately 470 for DPB1. Roughly five DR-DQ haplotypes were handled as single units for association and clustering, since linkage in the cohort was strong. Among around 400 genotyped donors of the cohort, an average of approximately 230,000 unique TCR beta nucleotide sequences were sequenced per donor, roughly a sixth of them non-productive.

The investigation overall reported the following: The authors suggested that the approach could potentially be extended to other disease states and immunological phenotypes. Several of the top co-occurrence clusters appeared to be linked to parvovirus B19, influenza, CMV and Epstein-Barr virus, according to a later analysis. Compared with the 666-donor mean, donors in an Asian-associated ancestry cluster had fewer N-insertions in productive TCRs, according to a later genetic analysis. The 87-base-pair reads could not distinguish some IMGT-functional V segments, including TRBV6-2 and TRBV6-3, so those segments were excluded. For the cohort, immune exposure information was limited to CMV serostatus. Across donors, most TCR sequences were observed very rarely, whereas some public TCRs were present in many individuals. The sequencing pipeline was judged likely to have produced a cluster of highly shared sequence variants as a technical artifact. In a later analysis, the rate of TCR association differed among HLA loci, with DRB1 alleles having the most associated TCRs and HLA-C alleles having the fewest. In a later genetic analysis, a missense DCLRE1C variant was associated with V-gene and J-gene trimming of TCR beta chains, and the association was replicated in an independent cohort. In a later analysis, 15,000 to 20,000 TCR beta sequences were associated with specific HLA alleles at a false discovery rate of 0.05. A further reported finding was that TCR beta sequences accurately predicted the HLA-A and HLA-B alleles for most subjects in the first cohort. HLA typing was unavailable for some donors at each locus, so association tests used only the typed subset. The earlier analysis of almost 600 of the donors excluded over 15 rarely observed V segments, including chromosome 9 orphons, because counts were too low. In an earlier analysis of some 540 of the donors, most TCR beta V segments appeared in productive rearrangements about 87% or about 30% of the time, broadly matching IMGT annotations. In a later analysis, HLA-associated TCR beta chains were found to be more clonally expanded and to have lower generation probabilities than equally common non-associated chains. Sequencing depth was assumed to be roughly uniform across donors in the presence/absence analyses, though that assumption may not hold. According to a later analysis, most CMV-associated TCR beta chains appeared to be HLA-restricted, and the HLA associations seemed to be driven largely by CMV exposure. This cohort had only TCR beta chains sequenced, and the lack of alpha or paired-chain data limited which features could be detected. The classifier was reported to diagnose cytomegalovirus status with high specificity and sensitivity in both the original cohort and the validation cohort. In the study, about 150 TCR beta chains were listed as associated with cytomegalovirus. In vitro tests confirmed that a few of the cytomegalovirus-associated TCR beta chains recognize cytomegalovirus antigens. Linkage disequilibrium might explain the correlated functional status among segregating V segments, but an unknown experimental factor could not be ruled out. Strong co-occurrence of HLA alleles, especially DR and DQ, made assigning TCR associations to individual alleles difficult.

Libraries were prepared through the immunoSEQ multiplex PCR assay. The multiplex PCR relied on a mix of 60 forward primers for TCR Vbeta segments and 13 reverse primers for TCR Jbeta segments. The CDR3 region of rearranged TCR beta genes was amplified from genomic DNA with a multiplex PCR assay. On the Illumina HiSeq System, the amplified TCR beta libraries were sequenced as 87-base-pair reads. Per the original workflow: Across the 670 or so repertoires, a later analysis counted roughly 77 million unique TCR beta chains, approximately 10 million of which were shared by at least two donors. Raw reads were error-corrected and collapsed into unique sequences with a nearest-neighbor algorithm that merged closely related sequences to remove PCR and sequencing errors. Alignment of CDR3 sequences to IMGT reference sequences was used to assign V, D and J gene segments. Each retained sequence needed at least a six-nucleotide match to both a V gene segment and a J gene segment. A rearrangement was called productive if the CDR3 had no stop codons and remained in frame with V and J, and every other rearrangement was called non-productive. CDR3 was defined by IMGT convention, running from the second conserved V-encoded cysteine to the conserved J-encoded phenylalanine. The earlier analysis of about 590 of the donors excluded sequences that lacked an unambiguous match to a single V gene segment. An earlier analysis of around 600 of the donors classified V segments as functional when productive rearrangements were above 56.7% and as segregating when the standard deviation between donors was above 5%. A statistical classification framework was built for diagnosing cytomegalovirus status from the catalog of TCR beta chain sequences. In a later analysis, V and J genes were assigned by comparing TCR nucleotide sequences against IMGT/GENE-DB human TR gene sequences. The TCRdist pipeline was used in a later analysis to assign CDR3 sequences and most-parsimonious VDJ recombination scenarios. In a later analysis, each TCR beta chain was defined by its CDR3 amino acid sequence together with its V-gene family, and reads lacking a unique V-gene family were excluded. In a later analysis, 500 to 650 highly shared, low-generation-probability nucleotide sequences were removed to address suspected cross-contamination and a sequencing artifact. For each public chain, a later analysis derived a clonal expansion index from normalized ranks of inferred template counts within each repertoire. A later analysis computed generation probabilities with a VDJ recombination model fitted to out-of-frame rearrangements, and checked the results against IGoR. Hypergeometric tests were used in a later analysis to score TCR-TCR, TCR-HLA and TCR-CMV co-occurrence, with a repertoire-size bias correction applied to the TCR pairs. False discovery rates were estimated in a later analysis by permuting HLA or CMV assignments 20 times. In a later analysis, co-occurring TCRs were grouped using DBSCAN, with TCRdist sequence similarity added in when clustering inside HLA-allele-positive subsets. Repertoires with fewer than 30,000 or more than 120,000 public chains, plus five repertoires with anomalous nucleotide sharing, were excluded from co-occurrence clustering. Entries here come from immuneACCESS through TCRdb and include only in-frame sequences with V and J called. Some clones fail to appear in such tables; in the studies checked, an unresolved V gene covers under half of the shortfall, and the cause of the remainder is unknown. V and J calls and clone size follow that table, whereas D and trimming were derived from the DNA. This sample gives 100,000 to 150,000 clones in total; more than 65% of them show up just once. The top ten clonotypes cover approximately 2.6% of the sample.

The cohort comprised under 700 healthy bone marrow donors. All cohort members were sampled while nominally healthy, although unrecorded immune exposures were likely present. The donor was CMV seropositive and was included in the group of 289 seropositive cohort members. Every donor gave a peripheral blood sample, and the peripheral blood mononuclear cells from that sample were used for TCR beta sequencing. The Qiagen DNeasy Blood Extraction Kit was used to extract genomic DNA from the blood cell samples. Taken from the germline V gene, the CDR1 and CDR2 loops are SGHRS and YFSETQ. Including cysteine and phenylalanine, the CDR3 has 13 amino acids. Only CDR3 DNA remains: 39 bases, in frame from the first base. Ends trimmed: V by 4 bases, J by 2 bases; bases unmatched to a gene: 2. Remarks on this clone: No antigen is known for it. Per-base qualities were not stored, and no clone one base away is much larger.

Specimen: PBMCs. The chain joins TRBV5-1 to TRBJ2-7; 8 central bases correspond to TRBD1. The sequence came from a woman aged 55-69 years in good health and CMV-seropositive. Here the CDR3 is given as CASSVDRAYEQYF. The DNA sequence follows: TGCGCCAGCAGCGTGGACAGGGCCTACGAGCAGTACTTC.